This record looks at one TCR beta chain sequence and its context. The antigen is not known. Repertoires were generated with immunoSEQ multiplex PCR, while TCRdb's copy carries only in-frame clones and drops some. The data contain 5,000 or so clones, about 85% of them singletons. These data originate in a study of T cells and Merkel cell carcinoma outcomes. Overall study findings and caveats: Reportedly, T-cell repertoire with density predicts Merkel cell carcinoma outcomes.

Sequenced sample: tumor tissue from Merkel cell carcinoma. This receptor was identified in a human donor with Merkel cell carcinoma.

The CDR3 nucleotides are TGTGCCAGCAGTGATCCCCCGGGGAATGAAAAACTGTTTTTT. Residues: CASSDPPGNEKLFF. The V call is TRBV6-1, the J call TRBJ1-4; D unresolved. Germline loops: CDR1 MNHNS, CDR2 SASEGT. The CDR3 is 14 amino acids. Trimming cost V 3 bases and J 5 bases, with 10 bases left between them.